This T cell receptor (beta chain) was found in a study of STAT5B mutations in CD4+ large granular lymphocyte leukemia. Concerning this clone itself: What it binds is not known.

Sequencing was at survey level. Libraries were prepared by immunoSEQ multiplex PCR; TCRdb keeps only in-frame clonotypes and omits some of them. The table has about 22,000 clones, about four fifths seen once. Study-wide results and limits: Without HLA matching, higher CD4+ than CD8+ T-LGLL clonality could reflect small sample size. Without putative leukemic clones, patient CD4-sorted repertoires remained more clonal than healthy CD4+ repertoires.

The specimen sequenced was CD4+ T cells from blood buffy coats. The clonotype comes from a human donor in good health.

The CDR3 sequence: CASSLRTEHQSHEQYF. In nucleotides, the CDR3 is TGTGCCAGCAGCTTACGGACAGAACATCAGTCCCACGAGCAGTACTTC. The chain links TRBV11-2 to TRBJ2-7; D is possibly TRBD1 (6 bases). Trimming stripped 2 bases from V and 5 bases from J, with 19 bases between. The CDR3 loop spans 16 amino acids. Germline CDR1 reads SGHAT; CDR2 reads FQNNGV.